The entry below describes one T cell receptor (beta chain). The germline V gene has CDR1 ENHRY and CDR2 SYGVKD. V dropped 6 bases and J dropped 4; count of bases not matched to a gene: 11. CDR3 length equals 17 residues. Here immunoSEQ multiplex PCR was the method, and the copy in TCRdb shows in-frame clones only, minus some. The sample yields hundreds of thousands of clones, more than 75% seen once. This record comes from a study of shared T cell receptors in the human thymus. Separately, the same data were catalogued under a study of human thymus T cells. According to that study: Donation was from healthy Finnish infants who were having corrective surgery that addressed congenital heart defects. Thymic tissue was derived from resections collected during corrective heart surgery. Thymic as well as blood repertoires seemed to favor certain V and J genes unevenly. Reports from related research described highly overlapping thymic repertoires among unrelated individuals.

The chain joins TRBV10-3 to TRBJ2-5; 13 positions agree with TRBD2. This sequence originates from a boy younger than two with a congenital heart defect. Sequencing was done on a sample of thymocytes. CDR3 residues: CAIRAGLAGRGSETQYF. As DNA, the CDR3 is TGTGCCATCAGGGCGGGACTAGCGGGGCGAGGGTCAGAGACCCAGTACTTC.